Presented here are 5 T cell receptor beta chains from one specimen sequenced in a study of blood T cell repertoires in COVID-19. Profiling relied on immunoSEQ multiplex PCR, and the TCRdb table lists in-frame clones only, not all of them. The data show 110,000 to 150,000 clones, over 80% seen once. Specimen: peripheral blood. Receptors originate from a woman aged 80 or over with acute or convalescent COVID-19.

The J gene is TRBJ1-5, the V gene TRBV2; D unresolved. The CDR3 contains 13 residues. Germline V lookup: CDR1 SNHLY, CDR2 FYNNEI. Trimming took off 5 bases at V and 5 bases at J, with 10 bases between the two ends. The CDR3 loop reads CASSSQSDQPQHF. Written as DNA, the CDR3 is TGTGCCAGCAGTTCACAGTCCGATCAGCCCCAGCATTTT.

The chain uses TRBV6-5 and TRBJ1-4; no reliable D call. CDR1 is MNHEY, CDR2 SVGAGI, per germline. V lost 6 bases to trimming and J lost 11 bases, with 19 bases between them. This CDR3 is 14 amino acids long. Here the CDR3 reads CASSTRLALEKLFF. The CDR3 DNA is TGTGCCAGCAGCACTCGACTCGCCCTGGAGAAACTGTTTTTT.

V is TRBV10-2 and J is TRBJ1-6, with a possible D match to TRBD1 (5 bases). This CDR3 has 15 amino acids. Trimming shortened V by 3 bases and J by 7 bases, and 13 bases separated the two germline ends. Germline lookup yields CDR1 WSHSY and CDR2 SAAADI. CDR3 nucleotide sequence: TGCGCCAGCAGTGACCGGGACGGAGGGAATTCACCCCTCCACTTT. Protein: CASSDRDGGNSPLHF.

The rearrangement joins TRBV3-1 (or the pseudogene TRBV3-2) to TRBJ1-1; 7 positions match TRBD1. V was pared by 0 bases and J by 4 bases, with 5 bases of the junction left unmatched. Germline values: CDR1 LGHDT, CDR2 YNNKEL (reference sequence). This CDR3 is built from 15 residues. CDR3 region: CASSQDSPGGTEAFF. CDR3 sequence (DNA): TGTGCCAGCAGCCAAGATAGTCCAGGGGGCACTGAAGCTTTCTTT.

J is TRBJ1-1 and V is TRBV6-1; TRBD1 matches 9 bases. Trimming removed 2 bases from V and 10 bases from J; junction bases left unmatched: 2. The CDR3 totals 12 residues. In germline, CDR1 is MNHNS, CDR2 SASEGT. The CDR3 sequence is CASSERDRVAFF. The CDR3 DNA reads as TGTGCCAGCAGTGAAAGGGACAGGGTAGCTTTCTTT.